The 25 T cell receptor beta chains reported below all come from one sample, sequenced in a study of glioma-infiltrating T cells. TCR alpha and beta CDR3 regions were amplified from RNA using iRepertoire nested multiplex PCR. TCRdb redid the calling of the multiplex PCR reads with MiXCR, one entry per CDR3 protein. The repertoire holds roughly 120,000 distinct CDR3 sequences, with around a quarter as singletons. The sample taken for sequencing was glioma tissue, nonneoplastic brain tissue, or PBMCs (not recorded which). The receptors come from a human donor with low-grade glioma or glioblastoma, undergoing nonglioma brain surgery, or in good health (not recorded which).

The chain recombines TRBV6-2 or TRBV6-3 with TRBJ2-3, with 7 bases matching TRBD1. From germline, CDR1 is MNHEY and CDR2 SVGEGT. The CDR3 runs to 15 residues. The CDR3, as DNA: TGTGTTAGCAGTTACGCCGGGACAGACACAGATACGCAGTATTTT. This translates into CVSSYAGTDTDTQYF.

Comments on this clonotype: A much larger clone lies one base from this, so it may be a read error. No conserved phenylalanine or tryptophan is present at the end of the CDR3, so a read error is the likely explanation. The V and J genes are TRBV2 and TRBJ1-1; tentatively, D is TRBD1 (5 bases). The germline CDR1 and CDR2 sequences are SNHLY and FYNNEI. This CDR3 is built from 14 residues. The V gene lost 5 bases and the J gene lost 3 bases, with 13 bases spanning the gap. The CDR3 spells CASSYLSTDTEAFL. The CDR3 DNA reads TGTGCCAGCAGTTACCTTTCGACAGACACTGAAGCTTTCCTT.

Of note for this clonotype: With a much larger clone just one base away, this may be a read error. This chain joins TRBV19 and TRBJ2-3; TRBD1 might be the D (5 bases). There are 16 residues in the CDR3. The V gene's germline CDR1 is LNHDA and CDR2 SQIVND (reference sequence). The CDR3 reads CANSVQGSTYTDTQYF. CDR3 sequence (DNA): TGTGCCAATAGTGTCCAGGGCTCTACGTACACAGATACGCAGTATTTT. The entire variable domain, with the rest obtained from reference TRBV19 and TRBJ2-3, is as follows: DGGITQSPKYLFRKEGQNVTLSCEQNLNHDAMYWYRQDPGQGLRLIYYSQIVNDFQKGDIAEGYSVSREKKESFPLTVTSAQKNPTAFYLCANSVQGSTYTDTQYFGPGTRLTVL.

The V call is TRBV7-9, the J call TRBJ2-1, with TRBD2 matching over 12 bases. V shed 5 bases, J shed 0 bases, and the junction held 20 bases outside the gene matches. Germline-derived CDR1 and CDR2 are SEHNR and FQNEAQ (reference sequence). The CDR3 contains 22 residues. DNA of the CDR3: TGTGCCAGCAGCCCACATATAGGGCCGGGACTAGCGGGCCCCGGCTCCTACAATGAGCAGTTCTTC. Translation: CASSPHIGPGLAGPGSYNEQFF.

The sample holds many counts of this clonotype. The chain has TRBV4-2 and TRBJ2-7; 8 nucleotides align to TRBD2. Trimming removed 0 bases from V and 2 bases from J; junction bases left unmatched: 0. The CDR3 runs to 14 residues. Germline values: CDR1 LGHNA, CDR2 YNFKEQ. The CDR3 reads CASSQELAAYEQYF. CDR3 nucleotide sequence: TGTGCCAGCAGCCAAGAACTAGCGGCCTACGAGCAGTACTTC.

J is TRBJ1-5 and V is TRBV7-9, with D unresolved. Per the germline V gene, CDR1 is SEHNR and CDR2 is FQNEAQ (reference sequence). Trimming cost V 4 bases and J 3 bases, with 13 bases left between them. The CDR3 has 15 amino acids. In nucleotides, the CDR3 is TGTGCCAGCAGCTCTGGAGGAGGATTCAATCAGCCCCAGCATTTT. Protein: CASSSGGGFNQPQHF.

At least ten counts were recorded for this clonotype. The chain joins TRBV6-1 to TRBJ2-1; perhaps TRBD2 as D (6 bases). The CDR3 length is 15 residues. Germline-derived CDR1 and CDR2 are MNHNS and SASEGT. Trimming left V 5 bases short and J 3 bases short, with 14 bases between. Here the CDR3 reads CASSPRASDYNEQFF. CDR3 nucleotide sequence: TGTGCCAGCAGTCCCCGGGCTAGCGACTACAATGAGCAGTTCTTC.

Regarding this clonotype: A much larger clone differs from this one at a single base, so this may be a read error. The chain carries TRBV7-3 and TRBJ1-1, with D unclear. Trimming pared 2 bases from V and 6 bases from J, leaving 19 bases between. The CDR3 extends over 16 amino acids. The germline V gene has CDR1 SGHTA and CDR2 FQGTGA. DNA of the CDR3: TGTGCCAGCAGCTTAGAGGCAGGCCTGGCGGGCGCTGAAGCTTTCTTT. Translated: CASSLEAGLAGAEAFF.

The chain is built from TRBV6-4 and TRBJ2-1, with unresolved D. The CDR3 is made up of 12 amino acids. The V end lost 5 bases, the J end lost 9 bases, and 11 bases lay between the germline ends. Germline V gene data show CDR1 as MRHNA and CDR2 as SNTAGT. The CDR3 sequence is CASSLDWSEQFF. As DNA, the CDR3 is TGTGCCAGCAGTCTCGATTGGTCTGAGCAGTTCTTC.

This clonotype was counted many times. The chain joins TRBV4-3 to TRBJ1-2, with D possibly being TRBD1 (6 bases). V was shortened by 4 bases and J by 0 bases, with 15 bases between the two germline ends. CDR3 size: 16 residues. Germline CDR1 is LGHNA and CDR2 is YSLEER. The CDR3 coding sequence is TGCGCCAGCAGCCCCACCACAGGGCGTTCTAACTATGGCTACACCTTC. It translates to CASSPTTGRSNYGYTF.

This rearrangement joins TRBV4-1 to TRBJ2-1; 9 nucleotides line up with TRBD2. CDR3 size: 15 residues. Germline lookup yields CDR1 MGHRA and CDR2 YSYEKL. The V gene end was trimmed by 4 bases and the J gene end by 8 bases; junction bases not matched to a gene: 9. The CDR3 nucleotides read TGCGCCAGCAGCCCCCGGGCAGCGGGGGGCTATGAGCAGTTCTTC. Translation: CASSPRAAGGYEQFF.

This clonotype was detected a few times. This chain uses TRBV10-3 with TRBJ2-7, with TRBD1 matching 9 bases. The V segment lost 0 bases and the J segment 2 bases; nucleotides outside the gene matches: 2. The germline V gene has CDR1 ENHRY and CDR2 SYGVKD. This CDR3 contains 15 residues. In DNA form, the CDR3 reads TGTGCCATCAGTGAGTCGGGGACAGGGACCTACGAGCAGTACTTC. It encodes CAISESGTGTYEQYF.

The chain recombines TRBV18 with TRBJ1-1; D is undetermined. The V gene's germline CDR1 is KGHSH and CDR2 LQKENI. With 3 bases removed from V and 0 bases from J, the gap between germline ends came to 8 bases. This CDR3 is 14 amino acids long. CDR3 bases: TGTGCCAGCTCACCGGGAAGCCTGAACACTGAAGCTTTCTTT. It translates to CASSPGSLNTEAFF.

This clonotype has a count of ten or more. V is TRBV20-1 and J is TRBJ1-5; possibly TRBD1 for D (6 bases). Germline V gives CDR1 DFQATT, CDR2 SNEGSKA (reference sequence). V lost 2 bases, J lost 0 bases, and 11 bases lay in between. CDR3 length equals 15 residues. CDR3 in amino acids: CSARSWDNSNQPQHF. For the CDR3, the DNA is TGCAGTGCTAGATCTTGGGACAATAGCAATCAGCCCCAGCATTTT.

This clonotype was observed at least ten times. The chain is built from TRBV6-2 or TRBV6-3 and TRBJ1-5, with D unclear. The length of the CDR3 is 10 residues. V lost 8 bases and J lost 11, with 10 bases in between. Germline V gene data show CDR1 as MNHEY and CDR2 as SVGEGT. CDR3: CASGVSAQHF. In DNA, the CDR3 is TGTGCCAGCGGAGTGTCGGCCCAGCATTTT.

This clonotype was seen only once. A clone one base away is much larger, so this may be a read error. This rearrangement joins TRBV5-1 to TRBJ1-2; possible D gene TRBD1, 6 bases. The CDR3 has 13 residues. The V gene's germline CDR1 is SGHRS and CDR2 YFSETQ. CDR3 loop: CASSSGQPYVYTF. As DNA, the CDR3 is TGCGCCAGCAGCTCCGGACAGCCCTATGTCTACACCTTC.

As regards this clonotype: A much more abundant neighbour one base away suggests this may be a read error. This chain joins TRBV12-3 or TRBV12-4 and TRBJ1-1; no clear D gene. The CDR3 consists of 13 residues. V shed 8 bases and J shed 3 bases, with 13 bases lying between them. The CDR3 region is CASATSQHTEAFF. As DNA, the CDR3 is TGTGCCAGCGCGACATCGCAACACACTGAAGCTTTCTTT.

In this sample, this clonotype turned up many times. J is TRBJ1-2 and V is TRBV7-2; no firm D call. This CDR3 has 12 amino acids. V lost 3 bases to trimming and J lost 5 bases, with 7 bases between them. CDR1 SGHTA and CDR2 FQGNSA come from the germline V gene. The CDR3: CASSFGPYGYTF. For the CDR3, the DNA is TGTGCCAGCAGCTTCGGGCCTTATGGCTACACCTTC.

In regard to this clonotype: Given a much more abundant clone one base away, this may be a read error. The chain is built from TRBV28 and TRBJ2-5; D is uncertain. Germline-derived CDR1 and CDR2 are MDHEN and SYDVKM. The CDR3 loop spans 12 amino acids. V was clipped by 9 bases and J by 9 bases, with 17 bases between them. CDR3: CARSTDQKSQYF. The CDR3 DNA is TGTGCCAGAAGTACGGACCAGAAGTCCCAGTACTTC.

The V and J genes are TRBV2 and TRBJ2-7; perhaps TRBD2 as D (5 bases). The germline CDR1 and CDR2 sequences are SNHLY and FYNNEI. Trimming stripped 3 bases from V and 3 bases from J, with 30 bases between. The CDR3 is 20 residues long. The CDR3 region is CASSDLATGSGRNLGYEQYF. The CDR3 DNA reads as TGTGCCAGCAGTGACTTAGCGACGGGAAGTGGACGGAATCTGGGCTACGAGCAGTACTTC.

This sequence joins TRBV29-1 and TRBJ2-7; 7 bases agree with TRBD2. The CDR3 covers 14 residues. Germline assignment: CDR1 SQVTM and CDR2 ANQGSEA. V gave up 4 bases and J gave up 7 bases; unmatched junction bases: 13. The CDR3 is CSVVGRVSHNEQYF. Written as DNA, the CDR3 is TGCAGCGTTGTTGGGAGGGTTAGTCACAATGAGCAGTACTTC.

V and J are TRBV20-1 and TRBJ2-1; tentatively, D is TRBD1 (6 bases). Looked up from germline, CDR1 is DFQATT and CDR2 is SNEGSKA (reference sequence). This CDR3 is 15 amino acids long. V lost 0 bases to trimming and J lost 10 bases, with 19 bases between them. CDR3 sequence (DNA): TGCAGTGCTAGAGACCAGGACAGAAATCCCTACGAGCAGTTCTTC. Translation gives CSARDQDRNPYEQFF.

There are many counts of this clonotype. This chain links TRBV6-2 or TRBV6-3 with TRBJ2-1, with 10 bases fitting TRBD2. The CDR3 extends over 15 amino acids. CDR1 is MNHEY, CDR2 SVGEGT, per germline. Unmatched junction bases numbered 10, after V lost 7 bases and J lost 7 bases. The CDR3 bases are TGTGCCAGCACCCTAATAGCGGGGGGCTTTAATGAGCAGTTCTTC. Amino acid sequence: CASTLIAGGFNEQFF.

Worth noting for this clonotype: A read error is possible here, since a much larger clone lies one base away. The rearrangement uses TRBV29-1 and TRBJ1-2; no firm D call. The germline V gene has CDR1 SQVTM and CDR2 ANQGSEA. There are 13 residues in the CDR3. V gave up 4 bases and J gave up 7 bases, with 16 bases separating them. In DNA form, the CDR3 reads TGCAGCGTTGCTAAGGACGGCTGGGGTGGCTACACCTTC. This gives the protein CSVAKDGWGGYTF.

This clonotype was detected many times. The chain uses TRBV7-2 and TRBJ2-5, with D hard to call. This CDR3 has 12 residues. V lost 3 bases and J 4 bases, leaving 6 bases between the germline ends. Per germline, CDR1 SGHTA and CDR2 FQGNSA. In DNA form, the CDR3 reads TGTGCCAGCAGCTTTTATCTAGAGACCCAGTACTTC. Its translation: CASSFYLETQYF.